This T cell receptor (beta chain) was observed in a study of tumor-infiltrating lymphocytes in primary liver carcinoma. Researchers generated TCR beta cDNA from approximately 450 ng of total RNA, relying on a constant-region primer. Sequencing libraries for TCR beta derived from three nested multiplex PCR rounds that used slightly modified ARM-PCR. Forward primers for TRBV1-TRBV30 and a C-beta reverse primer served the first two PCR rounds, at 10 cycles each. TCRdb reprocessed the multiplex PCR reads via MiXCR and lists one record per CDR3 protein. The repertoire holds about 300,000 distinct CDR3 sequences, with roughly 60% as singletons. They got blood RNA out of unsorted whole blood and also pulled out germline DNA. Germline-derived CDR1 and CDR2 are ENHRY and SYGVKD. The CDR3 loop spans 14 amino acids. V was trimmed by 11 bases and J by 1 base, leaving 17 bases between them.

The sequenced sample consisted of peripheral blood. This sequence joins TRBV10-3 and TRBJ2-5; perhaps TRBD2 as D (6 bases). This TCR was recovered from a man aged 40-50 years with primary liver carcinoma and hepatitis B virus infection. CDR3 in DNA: TGTGCCCCAGCGATTAGCGGTACCCAAGAGACCCAGTACTTC. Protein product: CAPAISGTQETQYF.